This T cell receptor (beta chain) came from a study of blood T cells in healthy people across ages. The second PCR ran roughly 6 to 11 cycles with a sample-barcoded 5' primer and J-beta primers. One entry per CDR3 protein, called by TCRdb with MiXCR from the 5' RACE reads. The repertoire holds 650,000 to 700,000 distinct CDR3 sequences, with 32% as singletons. This CDR3 has 14 amino acids. Trimming stripped 0 bases from V and 6 bases from J, with 9 bases between. CDR1 is SGHVS, CDR2 FQNEAQ, per germline. This clonotype turned up a few times. A much larger clone is a single base away; this may be a read error.

Sequencing was done on a sample of blood. The receptor comes from a woman older than 75 in good health. This rearrangement joins TRBV7-8 to TRBJ2-1, with D possibly being TRBD1 (6 bases). CDR3 region: CASSLALGANEQFF. As DNA, the CDR3 is TGTGCCAGCAGCTTAGCGTTGGGGGCCAATGAGCAGTTCTTC.